This T cell receptor beta chain was profiled in a study of T cells in Graves' hyperthyroidism and ophthalmopathy (dated by TCRdb to between 2018 and 2021). Some background on the complete study: Peripheral blood samples were taken at initial diagnosis, before any treatment was given. To identify distinguishing TCR V-J signatures, a discovery cohort of some 99 patients was used, comprising 43 with Graves' ophthalmopathy and around 60 with stable Graves' hyperthyroidism. Prospective prediction of ophthalmopathy was tested in an independent validation cohort of under 20 hyperthyroidism patients and 17 patients who later progressed to ophthalmopathy. For training and testing, the 100 or so patients in the discovery cohort were randomly divided in a 7:3 ratio. In addition, the study compared T-cell repertoires in thyroid tissue and in blood from six Graves' hyperthyroidism patients. Following sampling, methimazole starting at 30 mg daily was given to hyperthyroidism patients, and high-dose intravenous methylprednisolone was given to ophthalmopathy patients. TCR Vbeta CDR3 sequencing of around 130 peripheral blood samples (43 ophthalmopathy, under 80 hyperthyroidism and some 17 progressor patients) is reported in the paper. What the work shows at the level of the full study, not this receptor alone: Most expanded thyroid clonotypes (frequency above 0.001) were also detected in blood, a finding suggesting that blood repertoires may reflect thyroid immune responses. In validation, the model predicted progression to ophthalmopathy with 60% to 71% sensitivity and 72% to 75% specificity, a median of 6.5 months before onset. No statistical method was used to set the sample size in advance, and investigators knew the group allocation. A model built on a 13 V-J signature distinguished ophthalmopathy from stable hyperthyroidism, reaching over 85% sensitivity and about 81% specificity in cross-validation and 80%/75% in testing.

Hyperthyroidism patients were newly diagnosed, had a disease duration of under 2 months, and were aged 18 to 65 years. Patients with uncontrolled infections, other autoimmune diseases, pregnancy or lactation were excluded. Diagnoses were established on the basis of clinical symptoms, serum thyroxine and TRAb, thyroid ultrasound, and orbital computed tomography. Blood from progressor patients was collected at the time of first diagnosis with hyperthyroidism, before any ophthalmopathy symptoms had appeared. PBMCs were isolated from 7.5 to 10 ml of fresh peripheral blood by Ficoll-Paque density gradient centrifugation. Patients classed as progressors first received a Graves' hyperthyroidism diagnosis and then went on to develop ophthalmopathy during follow-up. Total RNA was extracted with Trizol reagent, and quality was checked on an Agilent 2100 Bioanalyzer. The TCR beta CDR3 regions were amplified from the RNA transcripts. The TCR CDR3 was subjected to a first round of RT-PCR using the HTBI primer set and the Qiagen OneStep RT-PCR kit. The libraries were constructed in a second round of multiplex PCR and then size-selected and purified. The libraries were sequenced on an Illumina HiSeq2000 using paired-end 100 bp reads. The paper's data handling went like this. SOAPnuke was used to process the raw data, removing reads that contained adapters or uncalled bases, had a mean Phred below 15, or lacked an exact match to the constant primer or identifier. COPE v1.2.5 was used to merge high-quality paired reads, and clonotypes were defined as unique nucleotide sequences. Clonotypes were aligned to IMGT TRBV, TRBD and TRBJ reference segments using MiTCR v1.1. The analysis included only V-J combinations with a frequency above 0.0001, which together covered around 99% of the repertoires. A TCS score was defined as the ratio of F50 (clonal expansion) to E x V (chaos), with BLOSUM62-based TCRdist applied between CDR3 peptides within each V-J. Welch's t-statistics and random forest reduced fewer than 550 V-J features to 10 to 15, which were used in a naive Bayes classifier (R e1071). TCRdb reran the public reads through fastp at Q25 and MiXCR, keeping productive beta chains. Each CDR3 protein appears once, grouped with its most common genes and DNA. The V and J calls reflect TCRdb's pipeline rather than the authors' work. Here the sample has about 380,000 distinct CDR3 sequences; less than 15% occur a single time. The ten top clones hold roughly 20% of the sample.

Its CDR3 holds 14 amino acids, cysteine through phenylalanine. Solely the CDR3 DNA is kept, with 42 bases framed from the first base. Per the germline V gene, SGHVS is the CDR1 and FNYEAQ is the CDR2. Comments on this clonotype: Its antigen remains unidentified. One base away lies a much larger clone, so this may be a sequencing read error.

The origin of this receptor is a young man with Graves' hyperthyroidism that later progressed to Graves' ophthalmopathy. The rearranged chain carries TRBV7-6 and TRBJ2-1; TRBD2 aligns with 9 central bases. Sequencing was done on a sample of blood. The DNA sequence is as follows: TGTCCCAGCAGCTCGGGCGGGGGGGGCAATGAGCAGTTCTTC. This codes for CPSSSGGGGNEQFF.